The 15 T cell receptor beta chains reported below all come from one sample, sequenced in a study of PD-L1 blockade in urothelial cancer. Profiled with immunoSEQ multiplex PCR; TCRdb holds only in-frame clones, not every one. The table lists 50,000 to 55,000 clones, around 77% of them singletons. This sample comprised PBMCs, obtained around atezolizumab (anti-PD-L1) treatment. These receptors were taken from a man in his 70s with urothelial cancer.

This chain connects TRBV19 to TRBJ1-5; 7 bases map to TRBD1. The germline gives CDR1 LNHDA, CDR2 SQIVND (reference sequence). CDR3 length: 14 amino acids. J lost 7 bases, V lost 5 bases, and 8 bases had no gene match. The CDR3 DNA sequence: TGTGCCAGTAGTTCGAGACAGGGAGGCCAGCCCCAGCATTTT. Translation: CASSSRQGGQPQHF. The entire variable domain, with the rest obtained from reference TRBV19 and TRBJ1-5, is as follows: DGGITQSPKYLFRKEGQNVTLSCEQNLNHDAMYWYRQDPGQGLRLIYYSQIVNDFQKGDIAEGYSVSREKKESFPLTVTSAQKNPTAFYLCASSSRQGGQPQHFGDGTRLSIL.

The chain carries TRBV9 and TRBJ2-3; weak D call: TRBD2 (5 bases). Germline CDR1 is SGDLS and CDR2 is YYNGEE. The length of the CDR3 is 15 residues. Deletions cut 1 base from V and 0 bases from J, with 9 bases between. In DNA form, the CDR3 reads TGTGCCAGCAGCGTACCTAGCACGAGCACAGATACGCAGTATTTT. Translation gives CASSVPSTSTDTQYF.

The sample holds a few counts of this clone. The V gene is TRBV6-1, the J gene TRBJ2-5, with D maybe TRBD2 (7 bases). Germline assignment: CDR1 MNHNS and CDR2 SASEGT. The length of the CDR3 is 14 residues. The V end was cut by 2 bases, the J end by 3 bases, with 10 bases between. The CDR3 nucleotides read TGTGCCAGCAGTGAACAGGGGAGGGAAGAGACCCAGTACTTC. It codes for CASSEQGREETQYF.

V usage is TRBV4-1 and J usage is TRBJ1-6; maybe TRBD1 (5 bases). The CDR3 runs 16 residues. Between the trimmed V and J ends, which lost 0 bases and 7 bases, there was a span of 13 bases. The germline V gene encodes CDR1 MGHRA and CDR2 YSYEKL. CDR3 sequence reads: CASSQDTGPRNSPLHF. The CDR3 DNA is TGCGCCAGCAGCCAAGATACAGGTCCTCGGAATTCACCCCTCCACTTT.

This clone was picked up one time. The chain combines TRBV11-3 with TRBJ2-5; 8 bases line up with TRBD2. The V gene's germline CDR1 is SGHNT and CDR2 YENEEA. The CDR3 consists of 14 residues. V trimming: 3 bases; J trimming: 1 base; junction bases outside the gene matches: 1. CDR3 sequence: CASSFLAGQETQYF. For the CDR3, the DNA is TGTGCCAGCAGCTTCCTAGCGGGCCAAGAGACCCAGTACTTC.

This clone was counted a few times. The chain links TRBV4-2 to TRBJ1-1; D uncertain. Between the trimmed V and J ends, which lost 3 bases and 5 bases, there was a span of 22 bases. Germline V gene data show CDR1 as LGHNA and CDR2 as YNFKEQ. This CDR3 contains 17 residues. CDR3 in amino acids: CASSHPEDGGLRTEAFF. DNA for the CDR3: TGTGCCAGCAGCCATCCCGAAGATGGAGGTTTGAGAACTGAAGCTTTCTTT.

The sample holds a few counts of this clone. The chain has TRBV6-5 and TRBJ1-3, with D tentatively TRBD1 (6 bases). CDR1 and CDR2 from the germline V gene are MNHEY and SVGAGI. V shed 6 bases and J shed 4 bases, with 13 bases lying between them. This CDR3 is 14 amino acids long. In nucleotides, the CDR3 is TGTGCCAGCAGCCTAACAGGGAGCGGAAACACCATATATTTT. Encoded protein: CASSLTGSGNTIYF.

The chain has TRBV29-1 and TRBJ2-7; perhaps TRBD1 as D (5 bases). Looked up from germline, CDR1 is SQVTM and CDR2 is ANQGSEA. The CDR3 runs 12 residues. V was shortened by 4 bases and J by 2 bases, with 9 bases between the two germline ends. The DNA of the CDR3 is TGCAGCGTTGCTCCGACAGCCTACGAGCAGTACTTC. Translating it yields CSVAPTAYEQYF.

The CDR3 loop reads CASSLVGARGEQYF. CDR3 DNA: TGTGCCAGCAGCTTGGTAGGGGCCCGTGGCGAGCAGTACTTC. The chain employs TRBV5-6 and TRBJ2-7; tentative D call: TRBD1 (5 bases). CDR1 is SGHDT, CDR2 YYEEEE, per germline. This CDR3 is built from 14 residues. Trimming took 0 bases from V and 6 from J, leaving 13 bases between them.

This chain connects TRBV5-6 to TRBJ1-5, with TRBD1 as a possible D gene (5 bases). The CDR3 has 14 amino acids. The V gene's germline CDR1 is SGHDT and CDR2 YYEEEE. V lost 3 bases and J lost 5, with 12 bases in between. CDR3 sequence: CASSWGPGDQPQHF. CDR3 DNA: TGTGCCAGCAGCTGGGGCCCAGGTGATCAGCCCCAGCATTTT.

This chain joins TRBV2 and TRBJ2-1; TRBD2 aligns across 9 bases. Trimming cost V 6 bases and J 9 bases; bases outside gene matches: 6. In germline, CDR1 is SNHLY, CDR2 FYNNEI. This CDR3 has 13 residues. CDR3 loop: CASRTSGTGEQFF. CDR3 nucleotides: TGTGCCAGCAGGACTAGCGGAACCGGTGAGCAGTTCTTC. The whole variable domain, filled in from reference TRBV2 and TRBJ2-1, reads EPEVTQTPSHQVTQMGQEVILRCVPISNHLYFYWYRQILGQKVEFLVSFYNNEISEKSEIFDDQFSVERPDGSNFTLKIRSTKLEDSAMYFCASRTSGTGEQFFGPGTRLTVL.

In its sample, this clone was seen a few times. The gene calls are TRBV6-6 and TRBJ2-7; no definite D call. Per germline, CDR1 MNHNY and CDR2 SVGAGI (reference sequence). V was clipped by 0 bases and J by 1 base, with 10 bases between them. The CDR3 totals 15 residues. CDR3 amino acids: CASSYSLSGSYEQYF. The DNA of the CDR3 is TGTGCCAGCAGTTACTCACTTTCGGGTTCCTACGAGCAGTACTTC.

This chain joins TRBV7-2 and TRBJ2-7, with D tentatively TRBD1 (5 bases). The CDR3 is 14 amino acids. From germline, CDR1 is SGHTA and CDR2 FQGNSA. Trimming shortened V by 5 bases and J by 3 bases, and 14 bases separated the two germline ends. The CDR3 DNA follows: TGTGCCAGCAGCCCCCCAGGGCTAAACTACGAGCAGTACTTC. This codes for CASSPPGLNYEQYF.

V usage is TRBV25-1 and J usage is TRBJ2-1; 12 nucleotides align to TRBD2. The CDR3 covers 15 residues. CDR1 and CDR2 from the germline V gene are MGHDK and SYGVNS. J lost 3 bases, V lost 5 bases, and 2 bases had no gene match. This CDR3 reads CASSLAGGFYNEQFF. The CDR3, as DNA: TGTGCCAGCAGTCTAGCGGGGGGGTTCTACAATGAGCAGTTCTTC. Using reference TRBV25-1 and TRBJ2-1 for the parts outside the CDR3, the full variable domain is EADIYQTPRYLVIGTGKKITLECSQTMGHDKMYWYQQDPGMELHLIHYSYGVNSTEKGDLSSESTVSRIRTEHFPLTLESARPSHTSQYLCASSLAGGFYNEQFFGPGTRLTVL.

The rearrangement joins TRBV7-9 to TRBJ1-6; tentative D call: TRBD1 (6 bases). The length of the CDR3 is 14 residues. The V end lost 0 bases, the J end lost 8 bases, and 8 bases lay between the germline ends. The germline V gene encodes CDR1 SEHNR and CDR2 FQNEAQ (reference sequence). The CDR3 protein is CASSLAAGDSPLHF. In DNA form, the CDR3 reads TGTGCCAGCAGCTTAGCTGCAGGGGATTCACCCCTCCACTTT.